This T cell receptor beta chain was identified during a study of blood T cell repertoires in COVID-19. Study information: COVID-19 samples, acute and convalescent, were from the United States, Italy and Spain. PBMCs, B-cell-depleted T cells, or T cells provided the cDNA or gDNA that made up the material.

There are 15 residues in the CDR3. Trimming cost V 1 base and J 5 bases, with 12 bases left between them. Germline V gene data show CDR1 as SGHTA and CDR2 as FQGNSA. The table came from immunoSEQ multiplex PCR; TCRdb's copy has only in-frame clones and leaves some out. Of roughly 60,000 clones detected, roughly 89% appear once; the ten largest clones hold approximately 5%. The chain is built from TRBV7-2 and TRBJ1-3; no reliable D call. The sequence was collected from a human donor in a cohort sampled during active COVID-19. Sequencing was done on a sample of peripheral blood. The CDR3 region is CASSLDYAERNTIYF. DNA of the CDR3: TGTGCCAGCAGCTTAGATTATGCGGAAAGAAACACCATATATTTT. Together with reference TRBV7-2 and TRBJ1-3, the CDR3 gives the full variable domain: GAGVSQSPSNKVTEKGKDVELRCDPISGHTALYWYRQSLGQGLEFLIYFQGNSAPDKSGLPSDRFSAERTGGSVSTLTIQRTQQEDSAVYLCASSLDYAERNTIYFGEGSWLTVV.